This T cell receptor (beta chain) stems from a study of T cell repertoires in cytomegalovirus infection. Study as a whole: A matching HLA type, together with CMV infection, was signaled by public TCR beta signatures.

Study-wide findings and caveats: Carriers of CMV and the relevant HLA type were discriminated by public TCR beta frequency. Clonotype analysis showed dominance of the ex vivo response by HLA-C-restricted CMV-specific TCR beta clonotypes.

CDR1 and CDR2 (germline): LNHDA, SQIVND (reference sequence). J lost 4 bases, V lost 3 bases, and 4 bases had no gene match. CDR3 length: 14 residues. Concerning this clonotype itself: The antigen remains unidentified.

TCRdb re-called the reads through MiXCR, storing one row per CDR3 protein. This table has 450,000 to 650,000 distinct CDR3 sequences, roughly 29% appearing once. The source material was PBMCs. The receptor was isolated from a human donor in good health (CMV status not recorded). Some clones in this sample may be carry-over from other donors' samples. This sequence joins TRBV19 and TRBJ2-3, with 7 bases aligning to TRBD2. CDR3 sequence: CASSIGLVSDTQYF. The CDR3, as DNA: TGTGCCAGTAGTATCGGACTAGTATCAGATACGCAGTATTTT.